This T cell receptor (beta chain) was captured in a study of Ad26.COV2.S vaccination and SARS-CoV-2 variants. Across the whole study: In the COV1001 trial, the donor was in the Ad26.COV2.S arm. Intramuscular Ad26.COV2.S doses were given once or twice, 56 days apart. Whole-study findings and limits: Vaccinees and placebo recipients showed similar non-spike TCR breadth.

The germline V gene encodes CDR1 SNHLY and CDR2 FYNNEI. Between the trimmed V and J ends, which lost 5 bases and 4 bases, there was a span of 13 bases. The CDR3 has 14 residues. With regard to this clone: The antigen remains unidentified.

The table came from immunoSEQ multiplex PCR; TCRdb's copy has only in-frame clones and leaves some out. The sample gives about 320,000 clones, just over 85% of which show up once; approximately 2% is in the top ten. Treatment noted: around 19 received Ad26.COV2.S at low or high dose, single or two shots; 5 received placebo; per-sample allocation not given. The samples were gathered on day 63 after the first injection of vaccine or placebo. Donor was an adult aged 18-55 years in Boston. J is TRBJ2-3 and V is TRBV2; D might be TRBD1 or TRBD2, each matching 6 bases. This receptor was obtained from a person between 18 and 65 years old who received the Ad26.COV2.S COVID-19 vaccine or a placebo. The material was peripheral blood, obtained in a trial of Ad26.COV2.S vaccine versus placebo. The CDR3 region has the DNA TGTGCCAGCAGTATGACAGGAGGGCCAGATACGCAGTATTTT. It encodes CASSMTGGPDTQYF.